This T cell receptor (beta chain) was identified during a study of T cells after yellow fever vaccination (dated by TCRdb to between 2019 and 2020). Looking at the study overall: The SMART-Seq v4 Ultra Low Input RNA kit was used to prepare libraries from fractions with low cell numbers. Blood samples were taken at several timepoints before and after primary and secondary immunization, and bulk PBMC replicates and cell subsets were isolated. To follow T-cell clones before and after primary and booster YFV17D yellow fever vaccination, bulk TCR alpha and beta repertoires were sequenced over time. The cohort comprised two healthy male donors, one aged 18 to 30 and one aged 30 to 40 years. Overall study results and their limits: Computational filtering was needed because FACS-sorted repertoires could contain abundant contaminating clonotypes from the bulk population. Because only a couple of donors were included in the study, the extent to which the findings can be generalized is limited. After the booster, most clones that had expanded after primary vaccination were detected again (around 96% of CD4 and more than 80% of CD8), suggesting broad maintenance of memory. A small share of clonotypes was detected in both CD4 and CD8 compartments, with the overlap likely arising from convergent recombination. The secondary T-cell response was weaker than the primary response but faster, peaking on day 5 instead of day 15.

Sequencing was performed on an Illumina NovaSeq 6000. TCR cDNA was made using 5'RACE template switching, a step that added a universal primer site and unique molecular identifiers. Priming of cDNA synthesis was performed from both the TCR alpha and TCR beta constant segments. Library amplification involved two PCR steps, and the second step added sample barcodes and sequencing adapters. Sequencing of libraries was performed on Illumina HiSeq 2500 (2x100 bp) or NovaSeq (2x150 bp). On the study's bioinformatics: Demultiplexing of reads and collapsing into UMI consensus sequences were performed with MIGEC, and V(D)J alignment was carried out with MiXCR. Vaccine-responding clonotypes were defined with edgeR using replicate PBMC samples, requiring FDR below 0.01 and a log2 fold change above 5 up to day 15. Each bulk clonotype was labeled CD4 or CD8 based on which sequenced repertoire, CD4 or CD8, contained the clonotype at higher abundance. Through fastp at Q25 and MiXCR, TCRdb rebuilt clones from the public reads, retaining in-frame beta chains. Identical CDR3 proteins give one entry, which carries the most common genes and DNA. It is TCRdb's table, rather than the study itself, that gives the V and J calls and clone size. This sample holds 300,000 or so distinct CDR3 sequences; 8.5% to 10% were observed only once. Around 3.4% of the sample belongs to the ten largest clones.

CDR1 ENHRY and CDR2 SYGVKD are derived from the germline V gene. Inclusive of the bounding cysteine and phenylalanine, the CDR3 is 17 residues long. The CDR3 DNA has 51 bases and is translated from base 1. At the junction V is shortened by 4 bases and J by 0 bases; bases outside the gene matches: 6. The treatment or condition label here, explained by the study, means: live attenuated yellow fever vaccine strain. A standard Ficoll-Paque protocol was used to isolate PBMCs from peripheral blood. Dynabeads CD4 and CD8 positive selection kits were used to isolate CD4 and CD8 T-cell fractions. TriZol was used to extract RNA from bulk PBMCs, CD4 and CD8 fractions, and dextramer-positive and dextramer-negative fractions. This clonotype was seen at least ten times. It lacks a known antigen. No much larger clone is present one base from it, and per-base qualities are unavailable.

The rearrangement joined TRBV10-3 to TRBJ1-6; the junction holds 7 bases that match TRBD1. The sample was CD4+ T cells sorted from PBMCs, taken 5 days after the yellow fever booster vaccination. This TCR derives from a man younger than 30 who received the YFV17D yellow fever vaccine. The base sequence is TGTGCCATCAGTGCCTCAGGGGGTAGCTCCTATAATTCACCCCTCCACTTT. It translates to CAISASGGSSYNSPLHF.